These 30 T cell receptor beta chains share one sample of origin, sequenced in a study of blood T cells in healthy people across ages. The second PCR ran roughly 6 to 11 cycles with a sample-barcoded 5' primer and J-beta primers. Each CDR3 protein gets one entry after TCRdb re-called the 5' RACE reads with MiXCR. The table shows fewer than 1 million distinct CDR3 sequences, with more than 40% occurring only once. What was sequenced was blood. The receptor source for this set is a man between 60 and 70 years old in good health.

The chain is built from TRBV6-2 or TRBV6-3 and TRBJ1-4, with D perhaps TRBD1 (5 bases). The germline gives CDR1 MNHEY, CDR2 SVGEGT. Between the trimmed V and J ends, which lost 5 bases and 7 bases, there was a span of 20 bases. CDR3 length: 16 residues. Here the CDR3 reads CASSDALGGLSEKLFF. The CDR3 DNA reads as TGTGCCAGCAGTGACGCCCTCGGGGGACTCAGTGAAAAACTGTTTTTT.

This clonotype came up a few times. This chain links TRBV20-1 with TRBJ2-6; no clear D. This CDR3 comprises 13 residues. Germline CDR1 reads DFQATT; CDR2 reads SNEGSKA (reference sequence). Trimming removed 2 bases from V and 2 bases from J, with 4 bases in between. The CDR3 sequence: CSARQTGANVLTF. CDR3 DNA sequence: TGCAGTGCTAGACAAACTGGGGCCAACGTCCTGACTTTC.

J is TRBJ1-6 and V is TRBV7-2; weak D call: TRBD1 (5 bases). The V gene's germline CDR1 is SGHTA and CDR2 FQGNSA. Between the trimmed V and J ends, which lost 1 base and 8 bases, there was a span of 24 bases. This CDR3 is 19 amino acids long. CDR3 sequence: CASSLVRTGTGNVHSPLHF. CDR3 bases: TGTGCCAGCAGCTTAGTTCGAACCGGGACTGGGAATGTACATTCACCCCTCCACTTT. Based on the CDR3 plus reference TRBV7-2 and TRBJ1-6, the full variable domain is GAGVSQSPSNKVTEKGKDVELRCDPISGHTALYWYRQSLGQGLEFLIYFQGNSAPDKSGLPSDRFSAERTGGSVSTLTIQRTQQEDSAVYLCASSLVRTGTGNVHSPLHFGNGTRLTVT.

The J gene is TRBJ2-6, the V gene TRBV15; 8 bases are shared with TRBD2. V lost 4 bases and J lost 0; bases outside the gene matches: 8. The V gene's germline CDR1 is LNHNV and CDR2 YYDKDF (reference sequence). This CDR3 comprises 18 residues. The CDR3 DNA sequence: TGTGCCACCAGCACCACAGGCGGGGGGAGCTCTGGGGCCAACGTCCTGACTTTC. Translating gives CATSTTGGGSSGANVLTF. The variable domain in full, completed from reference TRBV15 and TRBJ2-6, reads DAMVIQNPRYQVTQFGKPVTLSCSQTLNHNVMYWYQQKSSQAPKLLFHYYDKDFNNEADTPDNFQSRRPNTSFCFLDIRSPGLGDTAMYLCATSTTGGGSSGANVLTFGAGSRLTVL.

This clonotype appeared a few times. The J gene is TRBJ2-3, the V gene TRBV4-1, with D possibly called TRBD1 or TRBD2 (5 bases each). Germline CDR1 is MGHRA and CDR2 is YSYEKL. This CDR3 is 13 amino acids long. Deletions cut 9 bases from V and 1 base from J, with 11 bases between. CDR3 in amino acids: CARGRSGTDTQYF. The DNA of the CDR3 is TGCGCCAGGGGACGTTCAGGCACAGATACGCAGTATTTT.

This clonotype was detected a few times. The chain couples TRBV20-1 to TRBJ2-4; 9 nucleotides align to TRBD1. Matching the DNA end better, TRBJ2-7 makes the J call doubtful. Germline CDR1 is DFQATT and CDR2 is SNEGSKA (reference sequence). The CDR3 sequence is 15 residues long. The CDR3 here is CSARVPGQGIGEQYF. CDR3 bases: TGCAGTGCTAGGGTTCCGGGACAGGGAATTGGCGAGCAGTACTTC.

This clonotype was picked up a small number of times. The J gene is TRBJ2-1, the V gene TRBV11-2; 8 positions match TRBD2. Germline CDR1 is SGHAT and CDR2 is FQNNGV. CDR3 size: 15 residues. J lost 4 bases, V lost 1 base, and 3 bases had no gene match. The CDR3 protein is CASSLGGGHYNEQFF. The CDR3 DNA sequence: TGTGCCAGCAGCTTAGGCGGGGGGCATTACAATGAGCAGTTCTTC.

This sequence joins TRBV6-1 and TRBJ1-1; a weak D match, TRBD1 (6 bases). This CDR3 has 14 residues. The germline V and J ends were trimmed by 4 bases and 3 bases, with 12 bases remaining between them. In germline, CDR1 is MNHNS, CDR2 SASEGT. The CDR3 DNA follows: TGTGCCAGCAGTGGGTCTACAGGGTACACTGAAGCTTTCTTT. Translating gives CASSGSTGYTEAFF.

In its sample, this clonotype was seen a few times. The chain links TRBV18 to TRBJ2-5; weak D call: TRBD2 (6 bases). V shed 2 bases and J shed 4 bases, with 11 bases lying between them. The germline V gene has CDR1 KGHSH and CDR2 LQKENI. The CDR3 is 14 residues long. CDR3 residues: CASSPGSGGETQYF. CDR3 coding DNA: TGTGCCAGCTCACCAGGGTCCGGGGGAGAGACCCAGTACTTC.

The CDR3 nucleotides are TGTACCAGCAGCTTAGTTCGCACCGGGGAGCTGTTTTTT. Translated: CTSSLVRTGELFF. The rearrangement uses TRBV7-2 and TRBJ2-2; D not certain. The CDR3 contains 13 residues. V gave up 1 base and J gave up 4 bases, with 4 bases separating them. CDR1 is SGHTA and CDR2 is FQGNSA in the germline V gene.

The chain joins TRBV20-1 to TRBJ2-3, with 8 nucleotides matching TRBD1. Germline CDR1 DFQATT, CDR2 SNEGSKA (reference sequence). With V trimmed by 0 bases and J by 2 bases, 1 base remained unmatched. The CDR3 totals 14 residues. The CDR3 coding sequence is TGCAGTGCTAGAGAGACAGGGGTCACAGATACGCAGTATTTT. Protein product: CSARETGVTDTQYF.

The CDR3 here is CASSLRGTRADASPLHF. The CDR3 DNA is TGTGCCAGCAGTTTAAGGGGGACAAGGGCAGATGCTTCACCCCTCCACTTT. This chain uses TRBV27 with TRBJ1-6; a weak D match, TRBD1 (6 bases). The CDR3 sequence is 17 residues long. In germline, CDR1 is MNHEY, CDR2 SMNVEV (reference sequence). The V end lost 2 bases, the J end lost 9 bases, and 20 bases lay between the germline ends.

This clonotype was recorded many times. The rearrangement uses TRBV24-1 and TRBJ2-1; perhaps TRBD1 as D (5 bases). V was pared by 2 bases and J by 3 bases, with 10 bases between. The CDR3 totals 15 residues. Germline CDR1 reads KGHDR; CDR2 reads SFDVKD. The CDR3: CATSDSTRDYNEQFF. CDR3 bases: TGTGCCACCAGTGATTCGACCAGGGACTACAATGAGCAGTTCTTC.

The V call is TRBV7-2, the J call TRBJ2-7; 7 positions agree with TRBD1. V was pared by 4 bases and J by 2 bases, with 5 bases of the junction left unmatched. This CDR3 comprises 14 residues. Germline V lookup: CDR1 SGHTA, CDR2 FQGNSA. This CDR3 is CASSSRDSPYEQYF. CDR3 in DNA: TGTGCCAGCAGCTCCCGGGACAGTCCCTACGAGCAGTACTTC.

This clonotype has only a few counts. This chain joins TRBV20-1 and TRBJ2-7, with 8 nucleotides matching TRBD2. This CDR3 spans 15 amino acids. Trimming took 0 bases from V and 2 from J; bases not matched to a gene: 6. Germline-derived CDR1 and CDR2 are DFQATT and SNEGSKA (reference sequence). CDR3 loop: CSARDLTGGPYEQYF. CDR3 nucleotides: TGCAGTGCTAGAGATCTTACGGGGGGGCCCTACGAGCAGTACTTC.

This chain connects TRBV19 to TRBJ1-5; no clear D. The CDR3 spans 13 residues. V was shortened by 8 bases and J by 1 base, with 9 bases between the two germline ends. Germline CDR1 and CDR2: LNHDA and SQIVND (reference sequence). The CDR3 sequence is CASHAHSNQPQHF. CDR3 nucleotides: TGTGCCAGTCACGCGCACAGCAATCAGCCCCAGCATTTT.

The rearrangement links TRBV7-3 to TRBJ2-3; 7 bases match TRBD2. The CDR3 loop spans 16 amino acids. V lost 5 bases, J lost 1 base, and 9 bases stayed unmatched. Germline-derived CDR1 and CDR2 are SGHTA and FQGTGA. CDR3 protein: CASSPTGLAGTDTQYF. CDR3 sequence (DNA): TGTGCCAGCAGCCCTACTGGGCTAGCGGGCACAGATACGCAGTATTTT.

This clonotype was counted only a few times. The chain couples TRBV20-1 to TRBJ2-7; a weak D match, TRBD2 (6 bases). This CDR3 region has 13 residues. Trimming shortened V by 4 bases and J by 6 bases, and 16 bases separated the two germline ends. CDR1 is DFQATT, CDR2 SNEGSKA, per germline (reference sequence). DNA of the CDR3: TGCAGTGCTACTCTAGGGGCGGGGAGCGAGCAGTACTTC. This sequence encodes CSATLGAGSEQYF.

The J gene is TRBJ2-5, the V gene TRBV12-3 or TRBV12-4, with 10 bases fitting TRBD2. This CDR3 has 14 amino acids. V lost 9 bases to trimming and J lost 7 bases; unmatched junction nucleotides: 11. The CDR3 region is CASRASGGGATQYF. In DNA form, the CDR3 reads TGTGCCAGTCGAGCTAGCGGGGGTGGGGCGACCCAGTACTTC.

The genes are TRBV11-2 and TRBJ2-3; no clear D gene. Germline CDR1 and CDR2: SGHAT and FQNNGV. The length of the CDR3 is 12 residues. The V gene lost 5 bases and the J gene lost 8 bases, with 11 bases spanning the gap. The chain's CDR3 is CASSLLTPTQYF. In nucleotides, the CDR3 is TGTGCCAGCAGCCTTTTAACCCCTACGCAGTATTTT.

This clonotype appeared a few times. This chain links TRBV2 with TRBJ2-1; D ambiguous. The CDR3 is 12 amino acids. Germline V CDR1 and CDR2: SNHLY, FYNNEI. Trimming took 8 bases from V and 11 from J, leaving 16 bases between them. CDR3 region: CASVLMGFKQFF. CDR3 sequence (DNA): TGTGCCAGCGTTCTGATGGGATTCAAGCAGTTCTTC.

The sample holds many counts of this clonotype. The chain recombines TRBV7-2 with TRBJ2-1, with D unresolved. Germline V lookup: CDR1 SGHTA, CDR2 FQGNSA. Trimming took off 2 bases at V and 0 bases at J, with 20 bases between the two ends. The CDR3 length is 19 residues. This CDR3 is CASSLRFSRVSSSYNEQFF. The CDR3 DNA sequence: TGTGCCAGCAGCTTACGGTTCTCTCGGGTTTCCAGCTCCTACAATGAGCAGTTCTTC.

The chain is built from TRBV6-1 and TRBJ2-7; 12 nucleotides match TRBD1. The germline V gene has CDR1 MNHNS and CDR2 SASEGT. The V gene end was trimmed by 2 bases and the J gene end by 3 bases; junction bases not matched to a gene: 8. This CDR3 is built from 17 residues. CDR3 nucleotides: TGTGCCAGCAGTGAATCACCGGGACAGGGGGCCCGCTACGAGCAGTACTTC. As protein: CASSESPGQGARYEQYF.

As for this clonotype: At one end the junction does not follow the germline gene, possibly because of a read error. The V and J genes are TRBV5-1 and TRBJ2-1, with TRBD2 as a possible D gene (6 bases). This CDR3 region has 16 residues. CDR1 is SGHRS and CDR2 is YFSETQ in the germline V gene. CDR3 sequence (DNA): TGCGCCAGCAGCTTGGCCGCGGGGAGCTCCTACAATGAGCGGTACTTC. Encoded protein: CASSLAAGSSYNERYF.

Details on this clonotype: A much larger clonotype is one base distant, so this may be a read error. Here the CDR3 DNA reads TGCAGCGTTTCTGACGGAATATACAGTGAGCAGTTCTTC. Its protein is CSVSDGIYSEQFF. This chain joins TRBV29-1 and TRBJ2-1; D is unclear. The CDR3 sequence is 13 residues long. The germline CDR1 and CDR2 sequences are SQVTM and ANQGSEA.

This clonotype was detected only a few times. V is TRBV18 and J is TRBJ2-5, with 8 bases that match TRBD1. V was clipped by 3 bases and J by 0 bases; unmatched bases: 6. This CDR3 is built from 16 residues. The germline CDR1 and CDR2 sequences are KGHSH and LQKENI. As DNA, the CDR3 is TGTGCCAGCTCACCGTTTGGACAGGGCCACCAAGAGACCCAGTACTTC. Protein: CASSPFGQGHQETQYF.

The table lists this clonotype with a few counts. This chain joins TRBV4-2 and TRBJ2-3, with 14 bases aligning to TRBD2. After removal of 3 bases from V and 6 bases from J, the junction contained 2 bases not matched to a gene. Germline assignment: CDR1 LGHNA and CDR2 YNFKEQ. The CDR3 loop spans 15 amino acids. Here the CDR3 reads CASSQGLAGVDTQYF. The CDR3 region has the DNA TGTGCCAGCAGCCAGGGACTAGCGGGAGTGGATACGCAGTATTTT.

This clonotype was recorded a few times. The chain couples TRBV4-1 to TRBJ1-2; 8 bases are shared with TRBD1. Germline loops: CDR1 MGHRA, CDR2 YSYEKL. The CDR3 consists of 15 residues. The ends lost 1 base at V and 4 bases at J; junction bases unmatched: 5. The CDR3 protein is CASSQGAGGSYGYTF. CDR3 sequence (DNA): TGCGCCAGCAGCCAAGGGGCAGGGGGCAGCTATGGCTACACCTTC.

This chain joins TRBV6-4 and TRBJ2-1; D is perhaps TRBD2 (7 bases). Germline loops: CDR1 MRHNA, CDR2 SNTAGT. The CDR3 sequence is 16 residues long. V dropped 4 bases and J dropped 4 bases, with 17 bases sitting between them. This CDR3 reads CASSGLGGAVYNEQFF. CDR3 sequence (DNA): TGTGCCAGCAGTGGATTGGGGGGGGCCGTATACAATGAGCAGTTCTTC.

This clonotype was recorded only once. The gene calls are TRBV29-1 and TRBJ1-3; the D is unclear. V lost 3 bases and J lost 4, with 7 bases in between. Germline assignment: CDR1 SQVTM and CDR2 ANQGSEA. This CDR3 region has 12 residues. Here the CDR3 reads CSVEGGGNTIYF. CDR3 DNA sequence: TGCAGCGTTGAGGGAGGAGGAAACACCATATATTTT.